The following is a T cell receptor beta chain sequence with its context. Germline CDR1 reads LNHDA; CDR2 reads SQIVND (reference sequence). V shed 5 bases and J 8 bases; nucleotides not matched to a gene: 11. This CDR3 region has 15 residues. These data originate in a study of shared clonotypes between healthy human individuals. Ten immunoSEQ deep assay plates served to sequence unsorted PBMC DNA. TCRdb keeps only in-frame clones here, not all; method: immunoSEQ multiplex PCR. The table shows approximately 460,000 clones, with approximately 80% occurring only once. The chain carries TRBV19 and TRBJ2-1, with TRBD2 matching over 8 bases. The clonotype was recovered from a woman in her thirties or forties in good health. Some clones in this sample may be carry-over from other donors' samples. Sequenced: PBMCs. The CDR3 protein is CASSPQGTSSDEQFF. The CDR3, as DNA: TGTGCCAGTAGTCCCCAAGGGACTAGTTCGGATGAGCAGTTCTTC.